A single sample gave rise to the 18 T cell receptor beta chains below, sequenced in a study of T cells in Graves' hyperthyroidism and ophthalmopathy. TCR beta CDR3 regions were amplified from RNA transcripts. TCR CDR3 underwent first-round RT-PCR with the HTBI primer set. TCRdb re-analysed the multiplex PCR reads in MiXCR, keeping a single row per CDR3 protein. The repertoire has about 610,000 distinct CDR3 sequences, approximately 15% of them found once; the top ten carry over 3.5%. The sample taken for sequencing was blood. The receptor set was obtained from a woman aged 40-49 years with Graves' ophthalmopathy.

This clonotype was observed at least ten times. The DNA for the CDR3 is TGTGCCAGCAGCTTGGGGCTTCCCGGGACAGGGACCTACGAGCAGTACTTC. Its protein is CASSLGLPGTGTYEQYF. The chain links TRBV5-4 to TRBJ2-7, with 9 bases lining up with TRBD1. The CDR3 is 17 amino acids. Trimming at V came to 0 bases and at J to 2 bases, leaving 9 bases not matched to a gene. Germline CDR1 SGHNT, CDR2 YYREEE (reference sequence).

The V gene is TRBV7-9, the J gene TRBJ2-7; D is undetermined. CDR3 length equals 12 residues. Trimming removed 6 bases from V and 4 bases from J, with 10 bases in between. The germline gives CDR1 SEHNR, CDR2 FQNEAQ (reference sequence). The DNA for the CDR3 is TGTGCCAGCAGTATTCAGCGATACGAGCAGTACTTC. This translates into CASSIQRYEQYF.

There are many counts of this clonotype. The chain uses TRBV4-1 and TRBJ2-7, with TRBD2 identical over 13 bases. The germline V gene has CDR1 MGHRA and CDR2 YSYEKL. The junction had 3 bases not matched to a gene; V was cut back by 4 bases and J by 3 bases. The CDR3 extends over 15 amino acids. The CDR3 nucleotides are TGCGCCAGCAGCCCAGGGACTAGCGGGAACTACGAGCAGTACTTC. Translation: CASSPGTSGNYEQYF.

In its sample, this clonotype was seen many times. This chain joins TRBV11-2 and TRBJ2-2, with D tentatively TRBD1 (6 bases). Per the germline V gene, CDR1 is SGHAT and CDR2 is FQNNGV. The CDR3 is 14 amino acids. Trimming stripped 6 bases from V and 7 bases from J, with 15 bases between. The chain's CDR3 is CASRIDQGIGELFF. The CDR3, as DNA: TGTGCCAGCAGAATCGACCAGGGGATCGGGGAGCTGTTTTTT.

With respect to this clonotype: One base away lies a much larger clone, so this may be a sequencing read error. V gene TRBV7-9 combines with J gene TRBJ1-1; TRBD1 aligns across 10 bases. Germline V gives CDR1 SEHNR, CDR2 FQNEAQ (reference sequence). Losses at the gene ends were 6 bases for V and 7 bases for J; bases not matched to a gene: 11. There are 15 residues in the CDR3. For the CDR3, the DNA is TGTGCCAGCAGGATAGACAGGGGGCAAGGCATTGAAGCTTTCTTT. Translating it yields CASRIDRGQGIEAFF.

This clonotype showed up many times. V gene TRBV9 combines with J gene TRBJ1-1; D ambiguous. Germline V lookup: CDR1 SGDLS, CDR2 YYNGEE. This CDR3 region has 16 residues. Trimming stripped 4 bases from V and 1 base from J, with 17 bases between. The chain's CDR3 is CASSSRGGPANTEAFF. Written as DNA, the CDR3 is TGTGCCAGCAGCTCCCGAGGTGGACCAGCGAACACTGAAGCTTTCTTT.

The chain recombines TRBV30 with TRBJ2-5; TRBD1 matches 12 bases. This CDR3 contains 16 residues. After removal of 1 base from V and 5 bases from J, the junction contained 8 bases not matched to a gene. Looked up from germline, CDR1 is GTSNPN and CDR2 is SVGIG (reference sequence). The DNA of the CDR3 is TGTGCCTGGAGTGGAGGGACAGGGGGCGGGGATGAGACCCAGTACTTC. Its translation is CAWSGGTGGGDETQYF.

V is TRBV6-5 and J is TRBJ2-5; D is undetermined. The CDR3 is made up of 12 amino acids. V was shortened by 10 bases and J by 5 bases, with 14 bases between the two germline ends. Germline assignment: CDR1 MNHEY and CDR2 SVGAGI. The CDR3 sequence: CATLRVGETQYF. The CDR3, as DNA: TGTGCCACTCTTCGGGTGGGCGAGACCCAGTACTTC.

This clonotype was counted at least ten times. V usage is TRBV20-1 and J usage is TRBJ2-3; 9 bases line up with TRBD2. The V gene end was trimmed by 6 bases and the J gene end by 2 bases; junction bases not matched to a gene: 12. This CDR3 is 16 amino acids long. The V gene's germline CDR1 is DFQATT and CDR2 SNEGSKA (reference sequence). The CDR3 sequence is CSATPMREGDTDTQYF. DNA for the CDR3: TGCAGTGCAACCCCCATGCGGGAGGGTGACACAGATACGCAGTATTTT.

The chain links TRBV11-3 to TRBJ2-3, with TRBD1 as a possible D gene (6 bases). The CDR3 has 13 residues. Germline V gene data show CDR1 as SGHNT and CDR2 as YENEEA. Trimming removed 6 bases from V and 4 bases from J, with 11 bases in between. The CDR3 bases are TGTGCCAGCAGATCCAGGGGCTCAGATACGCAGTATTTT. Its translation: CASRSRGSDTQYF.

This clonotype was recorded at least ten times. The chain recombines TRBV24-1 with TRBJ2-5, with 8 bases fitting TRBD2. Germline V gene lookup returns CDR1 KGHDR and CDR2 SFDVKD. CDR3 length equals 16 residues. With 4 bases clipped from V and 2 bases from J, the junction kept 8 bases outside the gene matches. The CDR3 spells CATSDGGSGRQETQYF. CDR3 DNA sequence: TGTGCCACCAGTGACGGGGGGAGCGGGAGACAAGAGACCCAGTACTTC.

This chain links TRBV6-5 with TRBJ2-2; D perhaps matches TRBD2 (5 bases). Germline V lookup: CDR1 MNHEY, CDR2 SVGAGI. With 6 bases removed from V and 7 bases from J, the gap between germline ends came to 12 bases. The CDR3 runs to 13 residues. The CDR3 loop reads CASRDSFGGELFF. The CDR3 bases are TGTGCCAGCAGGGACTCGTTCGGCGGGGAGCTGTTTTTT.

This clonotype was detected ten times or more. The chain links TRBV24-1 to TRBJ2-7; 10 bases align to TRBD2. Looked up from germline, CDR1 is KGHDR and CDR2 is SFDVKD. The CDR3 sequence is 16 residues long. V dropped 2 bases and J dropped 6; count of bases not matched to a gene: 9. CDR3 sequence (DNA): TGTGCCACCAGTGATTGGAGCGGGAGGGCCTCGGGCGAGCAGTACTTC. It encodes CATSDWSGRASGEQYF.

The rearrangement joins TRBV12-3 or TRBV12-4 to TRBJ1-2; the D is unclear. The CDR3 has 14 amino acids. Trimming shortened V by 9 bases and J by 2 bases, and 16 bases separated the two germline ends. The CDR3 reads CASSGFGANYGYTF. The CDR3 coding sequence is TGTGCCAGTAGTGGTTTTGGAGCCAACTATGGCTACACCTTC.

This clonotype was seen many times. In nucleotides, the CDR3 is TGTGCCAGCAGTTTATTGGGCTTTGCAGGGGGAGGCACTGAAGCTTTCTTT. Its protein product is CASSLLGFAGGGTEAFF. This chain links TRBV27 with TRBJ1-1; 7 positions match TRBD1. The germline V gene encodes CDR1 MNHEY and CDR2 SMNVEV (reference sequence). The length of the CDR3 is 17 residues. The V gene end was trimmed by 1 base and the J gene end by 4 bases; junction bases not matched to a gene: 12.

This clonotype was seen repeatedly, ten times or more. The chain couples TRBV11-2 to TRBJ2-5; D not certain. The CDR3 extends over 15 amino acids. Per germline, CDR1 SGHAT and CDR2 FQNNGV. V gave up 2 bases and J gave up 5 bases, with 15 bases separating them. In nucleotides, the CDR3 is TGTGCCAGCAGCTTAAGTCCTTATGGGCGGGAGACCCAGTACTTC. Its protein product is CASSLSPYGRETQYF. The entire variable domain, with the rest obtained from reference TRBV11-2 and TRBJ2-5, is as follows: EAGVAQSPRYKIIEKRQSVAFWCNPISGHATLYWYQQILGQGPKLLIQFQNNGVVDDSQLPKDRFSAERLKGVDSTLKIQPAKLEDSAVYLCASSLSPYGRETQYFGPGTRLLVL.

This clonotype occurred many times. The genes are TRBV6-1 and TRBJ2-5; a weak D match, TRBD1 (6 bases). Germline lookup yields CDR1 MNHNS and CDR2 SASEGT. The CDR3 length is 14 residues. Trimming left V 4 bases short and J 1 base short, with 10 bases between. The CDR3 DNA reads as TGTGCCAGCAGTGTCGGGACAACCCAAGAGACCCAGTACTTC. Its protein is CASSVGTTQETQYF.

In this sample, this clonotype turned up a few times. The chain couples TRBV19 to TRBJ2-2, with TRBD2 matching over 11 bases. J was trimmed by 5 bases and V by 9 bases; bases with no gene match: 14. The V gene's germline CDR1 is LNHDA and CDR2 SQIVND (reference sequence). The CDR3 runs to 17 residues. CDR3 nucleotide sequence: TGTGCCAGCAATCTAGCGGGAGGCGGTGTGGCGACCGGGGAGCTGTTTTTT. Translating it yields CASNLAGGGVATGELFF.